These 10 T cell receptor beta chains originate from one sample sequenced in a study of cytomegalovirus exposure and HLA in healthy donors. PCR used 60 Vbeta primers and 13 Jbeta primers. The data were produced by immunoSEQ multiplex PCR, yet TCRdb's version contains in-frame clones alone and is incomplete. The repertoire holds about 190,000 clones, 87% seen once, with roughly 1.3% in the top ten. Input material: PBMCs. These receptors all come from a man under 40 in good health and CMV-seronegative.

The chain combines TRBV6-5 with TRBJ1-2, with D unresolved. Germline V gene data show CDR1 as MNHEY and CDR2 as SVGAGI. CDR3 length: 14 amino acids. With 2 bases removed from V and 5 bases from J, the gap between germline ends came to 12 bases. The CDR3 DNA reads TGTGCCAGCAGTTACGACGCGGCACCATATGGCTACACCTTC. Its protein is CASSYDAAPYGYTF.

This rearrangement joins TRBV6-6 to TRBJ1-1; D is possibly TRBD1 (6 bases). Trimming took 5 bases from V and 11 from J, leaving 15 bases between them. CDR3 size: 12 residues. Germline V CDR1 and CDR2: MNHNY, SVGAGI (reference sequence). CDR3 coding DNA: TGTGCCAGCAGTCAGGGAAGGGGGTTGGCTTTCTTT. This codes for CASSQGRGLAFF.

The rearrangement joins TRBV28 to TRBJ2-5; D unclear. The CDR3 totals 12 residues. V was pared by 1 base and J by 5 bases, with 5 bases between. CDR1 is MDHEN, CDR2 SYDVKM, per germline. The CDR3 DNA reads as TGTGCCAGCAGTTTATTCGGGGAGACCCAGTACTTC. Its translation: CASSLFGETQYF.

The rearrangement joins TRBV6-5 to TRBJ2-4, with D unresolved. The CDR3 covers 13 residues. Per the germline V gene, CDR1 is MNHEY and CDR2 is SVGAGI. With 5 bases removed from V and 6 bases from J, the gap between germline ends came to 11 bases. The CDR3 sequence: CASSTRRRNIQYF. Here the CDR3 DNA reads TGTGCCAGCAGTACCCGGCGGAGAAACATTCAGTACTTC.

The rearrangement uses TRBV5-1 and TRBJ2-5, with 8 bases that match TRBD2. The germline CDR1 and CDR2 sequences are SGHRS and YFSETQ. This CDR3 is 16 amino acids long. V dropped 1 base and J dropped 5; count of bases not matched to a gene: 10. The CDR3: CASSLFAGGAMETQYF. The DNA of the CDR3 is TGCGCCAGCAGCTTGTTTGCGGGGGGCGCGATGGAGACCCAGTACTTC.

Concerning this clone itself: One end of the junction does not line up with germline, which may come from a read error. The chain joins TRBV6-1 to TRBJ2-5, with a weak D call TRBD2 (7 bases). Looked up from germline, CDR1 is MNHNS and CDR2 is SASEGT. The CDR3 is 12 amino acids. In DNA, the CDR3 is TGTGCCAGCAGTGAAAAGGGGGGAGGGACGAACTTC. It translates to CASSEKGGGTNF.

V is TRBV19 and J is TRBJ2-1; 7 positions match TRBD1. The germline gives CDR1 LNHDA, CDR2 SQIVND (reference sequence). The J segment lost 2 bases and the V segment lost 6 bases, leaving 7 bases of the junction unmatched. The CDR3 runs to 15 residues. CDR3 protein: CASRQGTEPYNEQFF. Written as DNA, the CDR3 is TGTGCCAGTAGACAAGGGACAGAACCCTACAATGAGCAGTTCTTC.

This clone was seen just once. The junction departs from germline at one end; a sequencing error may be responsible. The chain combines TRBV6-6 with TRBJ2-4; 7 bases are shared with TRBD1. Germline CDR1 and CDR2: MNHNY and SVGAGI (reference sequence). The CDR3 covers 13 residues. CDR3 in DNA: TGTGCCAGCAGACCTACAGGGGAAAACAGTCAGTACTTC. Translated: CASRPTGENSQYF.

This chain connects TRBV4-2 to TRBJ2-5; no clear D gene. The DNA end favors TRBJ2-7, so the J call may be wrong. Germline assignment: CDR1 LGHNA and CDR2 YNFKEQ. The CDR3 consists of 14 residues. CDR3 in amino acids: CASSQVNGNYEQYF. In DNA, the CDR3 is TGTGCCAGCAGCCAAGTCAACGGTAACTACGAGCAGTACTTC.

This CDR3 is CSVDDNYNEQFF. The DNA of the CDR3 is TGCAGCGTTGATGACAACTACAATGAGCAGTTCTTC. The genes are TRBV29-1 and TRBJ2-1; D not resolved. V was trimmed by 3 bases and J by 3 bases, leaving 6 bases between them. The CDR3 has 12 residues. Germline-derived CDR1 and CDR2 are SQVTM and ANQGSEA.